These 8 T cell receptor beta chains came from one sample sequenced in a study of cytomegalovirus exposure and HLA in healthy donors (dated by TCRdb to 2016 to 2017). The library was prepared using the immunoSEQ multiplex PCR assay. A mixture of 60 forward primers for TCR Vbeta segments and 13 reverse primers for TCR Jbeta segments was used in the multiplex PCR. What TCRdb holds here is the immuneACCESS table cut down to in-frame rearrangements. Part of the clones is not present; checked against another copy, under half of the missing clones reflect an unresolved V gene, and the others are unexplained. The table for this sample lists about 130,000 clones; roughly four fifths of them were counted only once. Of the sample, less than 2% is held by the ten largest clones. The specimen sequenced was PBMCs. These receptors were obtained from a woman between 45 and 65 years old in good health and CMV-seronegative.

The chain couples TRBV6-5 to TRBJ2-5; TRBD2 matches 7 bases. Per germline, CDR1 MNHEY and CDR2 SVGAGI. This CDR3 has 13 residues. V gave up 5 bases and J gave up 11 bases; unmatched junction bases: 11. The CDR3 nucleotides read TGTGCCAGCAGTCCGGGACTAAGGGGAGAGCAGTACTTC. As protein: CASSPGLRGEQYF.

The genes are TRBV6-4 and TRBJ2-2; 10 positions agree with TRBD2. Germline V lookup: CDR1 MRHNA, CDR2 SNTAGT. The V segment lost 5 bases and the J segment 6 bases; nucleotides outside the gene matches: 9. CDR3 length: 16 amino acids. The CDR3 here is CASSPSGSMGSGELFF. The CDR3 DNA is TGTGCCAGCAGTCCTAGCGGGAGTATGGGGTCCGGGGAGCTGTTTTTT.

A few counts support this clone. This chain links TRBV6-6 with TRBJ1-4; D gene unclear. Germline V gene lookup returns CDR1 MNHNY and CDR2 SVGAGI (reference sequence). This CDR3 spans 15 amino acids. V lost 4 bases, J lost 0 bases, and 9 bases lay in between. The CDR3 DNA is TGTGCCAGCAGTTTCAGAGGAACAACTAATGAAAAACTGTTTTTT. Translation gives CASSFRGTTNEKLFF.

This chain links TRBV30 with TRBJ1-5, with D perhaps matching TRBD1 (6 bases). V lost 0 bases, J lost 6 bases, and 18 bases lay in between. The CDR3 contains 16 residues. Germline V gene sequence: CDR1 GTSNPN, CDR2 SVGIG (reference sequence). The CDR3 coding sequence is TGTGCCTGGAGTGTACAAGTTGGCAGGGGTTTTCAGCCCCAGCATTTT. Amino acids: CAWSVQVGRGFQPQHF.

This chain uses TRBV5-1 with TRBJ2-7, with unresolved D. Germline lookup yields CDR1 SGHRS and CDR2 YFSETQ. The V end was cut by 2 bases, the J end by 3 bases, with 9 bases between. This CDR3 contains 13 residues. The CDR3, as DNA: TGCGCCAGCAGCTTTGCCGTCTACTACGAGCAGTACTTC. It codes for CASSFAVYYEQYF.

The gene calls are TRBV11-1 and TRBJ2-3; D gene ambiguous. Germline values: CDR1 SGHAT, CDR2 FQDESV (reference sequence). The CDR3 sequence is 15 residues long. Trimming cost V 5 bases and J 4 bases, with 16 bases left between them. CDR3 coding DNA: TGTGCCAGCAGCCGTCGTTCGGGTCTGGCAGATACGCAGTATTTT. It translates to CASSRRSGLADTQYF.

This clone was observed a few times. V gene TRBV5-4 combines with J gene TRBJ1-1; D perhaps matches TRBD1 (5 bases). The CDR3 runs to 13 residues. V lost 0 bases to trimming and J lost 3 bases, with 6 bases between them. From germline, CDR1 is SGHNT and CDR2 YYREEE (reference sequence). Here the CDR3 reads CASSLVGDTEAFF. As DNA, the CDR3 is TGTGCCAGCAGCTTGGTAGGGGACACTGAAGCTTTCTTT.

CDR3 region: CASSYRPYNEQFF. As DNA, the CDR3 is TGTGCCAGCAGTTACCGTCCCTACAATGAGCAGTTCTTC. The chain combines TRBV6-5 with TRBJ2-1; no clear D. Trimming pared 2 bases from V and 2 bases from J, leaving 4 bases between. The CDR3 is 13 amino acids. In germline, CDR1 is MNHEY, CDR2 SVGAGI.